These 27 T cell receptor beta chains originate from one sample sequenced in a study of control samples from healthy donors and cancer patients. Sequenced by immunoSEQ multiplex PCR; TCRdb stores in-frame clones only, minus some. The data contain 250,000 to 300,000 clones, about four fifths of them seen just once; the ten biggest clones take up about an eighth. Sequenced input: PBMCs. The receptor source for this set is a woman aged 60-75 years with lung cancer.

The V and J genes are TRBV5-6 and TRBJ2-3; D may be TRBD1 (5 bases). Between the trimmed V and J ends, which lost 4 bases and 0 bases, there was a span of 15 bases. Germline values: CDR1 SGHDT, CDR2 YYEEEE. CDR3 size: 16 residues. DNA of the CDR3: TGTGCCAGCAGCATACCCATGACAGCTAGCACAGATACGCAGTATTTT. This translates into CASSIPMTASTDTQYF.

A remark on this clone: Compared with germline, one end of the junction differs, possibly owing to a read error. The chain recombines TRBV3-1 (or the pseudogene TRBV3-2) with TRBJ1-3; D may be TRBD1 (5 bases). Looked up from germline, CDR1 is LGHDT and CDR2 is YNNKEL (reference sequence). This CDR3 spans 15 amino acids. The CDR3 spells CASGQHGDSRNTIYF. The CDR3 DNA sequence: TGTGCCAGCGGCCAACACGGCGACAGTAGAAACACCATATATTTT.

CDR3 protein: CASSLSAGLVSTDTQYF. In DNA form, the CDR3 reads TGTGCCAGTAGTCTCTCAGCGGGGCTTGTTTCCACAGATACGCAGTATTTT. J is TRBJ2-3 and V is TRBV19; 7 bases line up with TRBD2. The trim removed 5 bases at V and 2 bases at J, leaving 13 bases unmatched. Germline-derived CDR1 and CDR2 are LNHDA and SQIVND (reference sequence). This CDR3 comprises 17 residues. The complete variable domain, with remaining parts taken from reference TRBV19 and TRBJ2-3, reads DGGITQSPKYLFRKEGQNVTLSCEQNLNHDAMYWYRQDPGQGLRLIYYSQIVNDFQKGDIAEGYSVSREKKESFPLTVTSAQKNPTAFYLCASSLSAGLVSTDTQYFGPGTRLTVL.

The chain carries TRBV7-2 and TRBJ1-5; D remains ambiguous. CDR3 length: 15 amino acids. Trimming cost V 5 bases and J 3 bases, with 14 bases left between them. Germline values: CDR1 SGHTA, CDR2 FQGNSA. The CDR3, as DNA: TGTGCCAGCAGCCCCCACCGGGGAGCCAATCAGCCCCAGCATTTT. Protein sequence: CASSPHRGANQPQHF. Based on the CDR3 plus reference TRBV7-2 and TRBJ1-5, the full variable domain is GAGVSQSPSNKVTEKGKDVELRCDPISGHTALYWYRQSLGQGLEFLIYFQGNSAPDKSGLPSDRFSAERTGGSVSTLTIQRTQQEDSAVYLCASSPHRGANQPQHFGDGTRLSIL.

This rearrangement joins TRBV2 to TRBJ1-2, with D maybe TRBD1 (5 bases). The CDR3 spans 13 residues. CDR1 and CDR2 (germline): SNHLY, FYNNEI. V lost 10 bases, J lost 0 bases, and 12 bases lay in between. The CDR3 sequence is CATLEQANYGYTF. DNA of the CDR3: TGTGCCACCCTGGAACAGGCTAACTATGGCTACACCTTC.

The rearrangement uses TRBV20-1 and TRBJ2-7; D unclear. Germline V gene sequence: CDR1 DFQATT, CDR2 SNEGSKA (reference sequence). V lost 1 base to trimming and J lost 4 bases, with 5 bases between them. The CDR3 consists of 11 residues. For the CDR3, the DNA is TGCAGTGCTAGAGTTGGATACGAGCAGTACTTC. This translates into CSARVGYEQYF.

This chain's CDR3 is CASSLTLAGQETQYF. The CDR3 DNA reads as TGTGCCAGCAGCTTAACGCTAGCGGGGCAAGAGACCCAGTACTTC. The V gene is TRBV7-3, the J gene TRBJ2-5, with 9 bases that match TRBD2. V was pared by 0 bases and J by 2 bases, with 1 base of the junction left unmatched. Per germline, CDR1 SGHTA and CDR2 FQGTGA. There are 15 residues in the CDR3.

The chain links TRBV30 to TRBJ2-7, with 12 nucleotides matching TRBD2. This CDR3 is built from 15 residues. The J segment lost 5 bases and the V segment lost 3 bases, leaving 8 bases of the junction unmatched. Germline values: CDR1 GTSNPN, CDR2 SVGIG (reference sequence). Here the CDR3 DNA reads TGTGCCTGGAGCCCCGGACTAGCGGGAAGTAACGAGCAGTACTTC. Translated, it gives CAWSPGLAGSNEQYF.

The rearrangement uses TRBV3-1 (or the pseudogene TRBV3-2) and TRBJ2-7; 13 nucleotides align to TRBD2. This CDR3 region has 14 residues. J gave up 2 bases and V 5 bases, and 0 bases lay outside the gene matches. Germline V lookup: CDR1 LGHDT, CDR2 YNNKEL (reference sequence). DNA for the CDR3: TGTGCCAGCAGCGGGACTAGCGGGACCTACGAGCAGTACTTC. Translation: CASSGTSGTYEQYF.

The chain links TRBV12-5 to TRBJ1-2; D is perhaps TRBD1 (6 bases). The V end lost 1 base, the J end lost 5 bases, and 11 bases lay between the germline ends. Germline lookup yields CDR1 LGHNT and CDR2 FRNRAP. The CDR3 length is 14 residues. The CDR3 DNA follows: TGTGCTAGTGGTTTGGGACAGGCGATTTATGGCTACACCTTC. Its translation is CASGLGQAIYGYTF.

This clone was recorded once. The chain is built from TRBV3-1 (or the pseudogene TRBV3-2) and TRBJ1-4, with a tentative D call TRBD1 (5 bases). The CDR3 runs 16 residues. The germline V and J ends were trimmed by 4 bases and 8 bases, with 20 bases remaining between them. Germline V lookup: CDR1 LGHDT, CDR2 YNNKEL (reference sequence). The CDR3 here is CASSRGGDLGKEKLFF. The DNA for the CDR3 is TGTGCCAGCAGCCGCGGGGGGGACCTTGGGAAGGAAAAACTGTTTTTT.

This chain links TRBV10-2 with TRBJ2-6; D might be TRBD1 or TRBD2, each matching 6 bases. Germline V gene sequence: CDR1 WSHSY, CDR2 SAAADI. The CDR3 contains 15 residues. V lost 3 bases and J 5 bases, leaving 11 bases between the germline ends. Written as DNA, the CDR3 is TGCGCCAGCAGTGAACCGGGGGCCTGGGCCAACGTCCTGACTTTC. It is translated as CASSEPGAWANVLTF.

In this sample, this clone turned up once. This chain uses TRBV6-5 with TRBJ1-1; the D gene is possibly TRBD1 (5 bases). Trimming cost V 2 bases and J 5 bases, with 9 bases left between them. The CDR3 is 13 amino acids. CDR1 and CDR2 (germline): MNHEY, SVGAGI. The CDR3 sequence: CASSYGTATEAFF. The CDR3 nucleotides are TGTGCCAGCAGTTACGGGACCGCAACTGAAGCTTTCTTT.

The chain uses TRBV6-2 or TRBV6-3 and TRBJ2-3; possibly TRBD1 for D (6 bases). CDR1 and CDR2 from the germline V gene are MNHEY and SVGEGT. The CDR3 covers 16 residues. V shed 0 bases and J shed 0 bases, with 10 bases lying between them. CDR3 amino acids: CASSYSVDSSTDTQYF. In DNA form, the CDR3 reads TGTGCCAGCAGTTACTCGGTGGACAGTAGCACAGATACGCAGTATTTT.

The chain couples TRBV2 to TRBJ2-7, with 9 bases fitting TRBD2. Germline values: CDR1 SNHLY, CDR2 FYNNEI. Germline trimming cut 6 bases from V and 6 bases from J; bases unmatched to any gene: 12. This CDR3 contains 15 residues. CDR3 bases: TGTGCCAGCAGCGCGATTACTGGGACTAGCCTCGAGCAGTACTTC. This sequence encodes CASSAITGTSLEQYF.

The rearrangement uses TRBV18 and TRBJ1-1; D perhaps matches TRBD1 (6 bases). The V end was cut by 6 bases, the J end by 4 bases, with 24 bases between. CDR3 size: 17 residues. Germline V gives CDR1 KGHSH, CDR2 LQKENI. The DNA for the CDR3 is TGTGCCAGCTCTCTCCGGGGGGGCATCCTTTTGGGCACTGAAGCTTTCTTT. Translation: CASSLRGGILLGTEAFF.

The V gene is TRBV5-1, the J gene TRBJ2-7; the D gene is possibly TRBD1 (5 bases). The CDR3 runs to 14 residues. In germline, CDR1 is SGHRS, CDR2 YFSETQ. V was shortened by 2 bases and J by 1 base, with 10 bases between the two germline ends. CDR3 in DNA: TGCGCCAGCAGCTTTGACAGCGCTTCCTACGAGCAGTACTTC. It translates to CASSFDSASYEQYF.

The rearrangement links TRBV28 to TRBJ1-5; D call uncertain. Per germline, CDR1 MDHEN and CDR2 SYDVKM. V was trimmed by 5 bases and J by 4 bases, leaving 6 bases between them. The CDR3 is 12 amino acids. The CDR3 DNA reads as TGTGCCAGCAGTGCGCCAAATCAGCCCCAGCATTTT. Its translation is CASSAPNQPQHF.

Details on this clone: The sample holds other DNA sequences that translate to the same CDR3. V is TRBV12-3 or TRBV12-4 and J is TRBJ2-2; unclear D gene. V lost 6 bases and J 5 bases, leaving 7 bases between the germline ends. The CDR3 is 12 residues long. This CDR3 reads CASSRGTGELFF. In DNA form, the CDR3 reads TGTGCCAGCAGCCGAGGAACCGGGGAGCTGTTTTTT.

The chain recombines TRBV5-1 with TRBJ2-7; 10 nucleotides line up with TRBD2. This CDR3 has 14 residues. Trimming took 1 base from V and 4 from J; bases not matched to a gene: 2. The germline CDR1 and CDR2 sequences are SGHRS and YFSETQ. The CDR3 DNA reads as TGCGCCAGCAGCTTGACAGCGGGGGGGTACGAGCAGTACTTC. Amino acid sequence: CASSLTAGGYEQYF. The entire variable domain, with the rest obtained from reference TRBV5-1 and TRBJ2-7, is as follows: KAGVTQTPRYLIKTRGQQVTLSCSPISGHRSVSWYQQTPGQGLQFLFEYFSETQRNKGNFPGRFSGRQFSNSRSEMNVSTLELGDSALYLCASSLTAGGYEQYFGPGTRLTVT.

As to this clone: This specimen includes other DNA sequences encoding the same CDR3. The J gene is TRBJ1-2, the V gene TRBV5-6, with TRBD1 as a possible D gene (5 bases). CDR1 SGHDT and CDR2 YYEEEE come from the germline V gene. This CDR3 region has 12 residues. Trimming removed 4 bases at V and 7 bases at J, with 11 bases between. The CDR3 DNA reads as TGTGCCAGCAGCCTGTACGGGGCTGGCTACACCTTC. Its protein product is CASSLYGAGYTF. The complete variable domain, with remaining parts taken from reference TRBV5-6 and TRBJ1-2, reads DAGVTQSPTHLIKTRGQQVTLRCSPKSGHDTVSWYQQALGQGPQFIFQYYEEEERQRGNFPDRFSGHQFPNYSSELNVNALLLGDSALYLCASSLYGAGYTFGSGTRLTVV.

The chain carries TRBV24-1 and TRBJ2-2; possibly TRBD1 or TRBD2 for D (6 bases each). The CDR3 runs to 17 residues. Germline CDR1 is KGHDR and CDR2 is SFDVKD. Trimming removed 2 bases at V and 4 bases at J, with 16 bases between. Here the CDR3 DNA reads TGTGCCACCAGTGATTCAACACGGGGGCAGGTCACCGGGGAGCTGTTTTTT. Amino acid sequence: CATSDSTRGQVTGELFF.

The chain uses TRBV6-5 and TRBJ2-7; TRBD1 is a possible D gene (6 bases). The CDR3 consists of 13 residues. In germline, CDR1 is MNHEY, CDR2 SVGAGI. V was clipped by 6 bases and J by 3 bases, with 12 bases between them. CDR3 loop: CASSRTDFYEQYF. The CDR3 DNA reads TGTGCCAGCAGCCGGACAGATTTCTACGAGCAGTACTTC.

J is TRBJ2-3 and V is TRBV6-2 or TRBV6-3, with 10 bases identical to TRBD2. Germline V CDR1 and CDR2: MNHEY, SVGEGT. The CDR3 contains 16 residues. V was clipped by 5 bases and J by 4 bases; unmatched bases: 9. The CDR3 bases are TGTGCCAGCAGTCCCGGAGCGGGGGGGCCCCCAGATACGCAGTATTTT. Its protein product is CASSPGAGGPPDTQYF.

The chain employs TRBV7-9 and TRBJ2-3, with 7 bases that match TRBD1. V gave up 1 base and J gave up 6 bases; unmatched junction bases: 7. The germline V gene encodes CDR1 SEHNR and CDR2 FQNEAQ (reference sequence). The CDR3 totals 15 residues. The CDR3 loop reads CASSLVGGAADTQYF. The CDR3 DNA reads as TGTGCCAGCAGCTTAGTAGGGGGCGCAGCGGATACGCAGTATTTT.

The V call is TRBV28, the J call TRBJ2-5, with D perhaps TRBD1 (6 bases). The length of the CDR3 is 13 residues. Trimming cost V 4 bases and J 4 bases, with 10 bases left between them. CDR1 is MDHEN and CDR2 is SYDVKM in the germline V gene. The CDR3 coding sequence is TGTGCCAGCAGTTCCCCCAGGGGAGAGACCCAGTACTTC. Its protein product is CASSSPRGETQYF. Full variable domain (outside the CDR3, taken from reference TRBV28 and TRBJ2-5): DVKVTQSSRYLVKRTGEKVFLECVQDMDHENMFWYRQDPGLGLRLIYFSYDVKMKEKGDIPEGYSVSREKKERFSLILESASTNQTSMYLCASSSPRGETQYFGPGTRLLVL.

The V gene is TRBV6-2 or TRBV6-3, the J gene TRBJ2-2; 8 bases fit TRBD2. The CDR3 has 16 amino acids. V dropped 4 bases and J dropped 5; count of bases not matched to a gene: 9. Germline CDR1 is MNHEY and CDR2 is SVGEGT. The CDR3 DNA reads TGTGCCAGCAGTTCCCGGAGCGGGAGAGGGACCGGGGAGCTGTTTTTT. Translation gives CASSSRSGRGTGELFF.